Listed below are T cell receptor beta chains from one sample, sequenced in a study of CD8 T cells in Susac syndrome. From the immunoSEQ multiplex PCR reads, TCRdb called clonotypes with MiXCR, one entry per CDR3 protein. The table includes 90,000 to 150,000 distinct CDR3 sequences, around 90% detected once. The sequenced material came from CD4+ T cells from PBMCs. The receptors originated from a human donor in good health. Both conserved end residues are part of each CDR3. Fields, in order: D gene, V gene, J gene, CDR3 DNA, CDR3 protein. A D gene is named only where the DNA matches it firmly.

>NA|TRBV6-1|TRBJ2-7
TGTGCCAGCAGAGACTCAGGTTCCGAGCAGTACTTC
CASRDSGSEQYF
>TRBD2|TRBV9|TRBJ2-1
TGTGCCAGCAGCGCGCTAGCGGGAGGGTCCTACAATGAGCAGTTCTTC
CASSALAGGSYNEQFF
>NA|TRBV29-1|TRBJ1-1
TGCAGCGTTGGTCAGGGTTGGTTGACTGAAGCTTTCTTT
CSVGQGWLTEAFF
>TRBD1|TRBV7-3|TRBJ1-6
TGTGCCAGCAGCTTAACGCAGGGGGAACCCCTCCACTTT
CASSLTQGEPLHF
>NA|TRBV11-2|TRBJ2-7
TGTGCCAGCAGCTTAGCGGGAGTCGGCGAGCAGTACTTC
CASSLAGVGEQYF
>TRBD1|TRBV19|TRBJ1-5
TGTGCCAGTAGTACGCCCGGACAGGTTCATGCCCAGCCCCAGCATTTT
CASSTPGQVHAQPQHF
>NA|TRBV20-1|TRBJ2-3
TGCAGTGCTAGAGAGGCTATAGACAGACGCACAGATACGCAGTATTTT
CSAREAIDRRTDTQYF
>NA|TRBV25-1|TRBJ2-1
TGTGCCAGCAGTGGCCGCCGGGGGTTGTCCTACAATGAGCAGTTCTTC
CASSGRRGLSYNEQFF
>TRBD1|TRBV7-8|TRBJ1-2
TGTGCCAGCAGTTACACAGGGGAGGGAGGCTACACCTTC
CASSYTGEGGYTF
>TRBD2|TRBV3-1|TRBJ2-1
TGTGCCAGCAGCCAAGTAGCGGGGACCGCGTACAATGAGCAGTTCTTC
CASSQVAGTAYNEQFF
>NA|TRBV27|TRBJ2-3
TGTGCCAGCAGTTTAGCAGCCACAGATACGCAGTATTTT
CASSLAATDTQYF
>NA|TRBV25-1|TRBJ2-1
TGTGCCAGCAGTGAATTATGGGAGCAGTTCTTC
CASSELWEQFF
>TRBD2|TRBV19|TRBJ2-1
TGTGCCAGTAGGCTTGGGACTAGCAACTACAATGAGCAGTTCTTC
CASRLGTSNYNEQFF
>NA|TRBV6-5|TRBJ1-1
TGTGCCAGCAGTTCCCCGGGCCCAATGAACACTGAAGCTTTCTTT
CASSSPGPMNTEAFF
>TRBD1|TRBV6-6|TRBJ1-2
TGTGCCAGCAGTTCAACAGGGGCCTATGGCTACACCTTC
CASSSTGAYGYTF
>NA|TRBV7-9|TRBJ2-5
TGTGCCAGCAGTTTAGATATGGAGACCCAGTACTTC
CASSLDMETQYF